This entry is about one TCR beta chain. Some clones are missing from TCRdb's copy, which holds only in-frame ones; the method was immunoSEQ multiplex PCR. The sample shows a few hundred thousand clones, over 75% of them seen only once. The sample belongs to a study of cytomegalovirus exposure and HLA in healthy donors. V shed 10 bases and J shed 3 bases, with 19 bases lying between them. Per germline, CDR1 SGHNT and CDR2 YENEEA. This CDR3 is 14 amino acids long. Donors were drawn from the approximately 120-subject validation cohort, separate from the roughly 700-subject first cohort. The TCR comes from a young man in good health and CMV-seronegative. The sample taken for sequencing was PBMCs. The J gene is TRBJ2-7, the V gene TRBV11-3; D ambiguous. This CDR3 is CATLNEKAYYEQYF. The CDR3 DNA is TGTGCCACCCTAAACGAAAAAGCGTACTACGAGCAGTACTTC.